This T cell receptor beta chain derives from a study of T cells after yellow fever vaccination (dated by TCRdb to about 2019). In the study overall: Libraries from fractions with low cell numbers were prepared with the SMART-Seq v4 Ultra Low Input RNA kit. To track T-cell clones before and after primary and booster YFV17D yellow fever vaccination, bulk TCR alpha and beta repertoires were sequenced longitudinally. Two healthy male donors made up the cohort, one aged 18 to 29 years and the other aged 30 to 40 years. Bulk PBMC replicates and cell subsets were isolated from blood drawn at multiple timepoints before and after both primary and secondary immunization. Results and caveats for the whole study, not just this receptor: After the booster, most clones that had expanded after primary vaccination were detected again (over 95% of CD4 and 70% to 90% of CD8), suggesting broad maintenance of memory. Only a couple of donors were included in the study, so the extent to which the findings can be generalized is limited. A small fraction of clonotypes showed up in both the CD4 and CD8 compartments, probably as a result of convergent recombination. The secondary T-cell response was found to be weaker but faster than the primary response, with a peak reached on day 5 rather than on day 15. Because abundant contaminating clonotypes from the bulk population could be contained in FACS-sorted repertoires, computational filtering was required.

The CDR3, cysteine through phenylalanine, is 15 amino acids long. Only the CDR3 DNA is retained, 45 bases long and in frame from the first base. V loses 3 bases, J loses 4 bases, and the germline ends lie 18 bases apart. From the germline V gene (reference sequence), CDR1 is DFQATT and CDR2 is SNEGSKA. This clonotype was counted ten times or more. Its target antigen remains unknown. No quality values exist for individual bases; no much larger clone is one base distant. TCR cDNA was synthesized by 5'RACE template switching, through which a universal primer site and unique molecular identifiers were introduced. Priming for cDNA synthesis came from both the TCR alpha and TCR beta constant segments. Libraries were amplified in two PCR steps, with sample barcodes and sequencing adapters added in the second step. Sequencing of the libraries was done on either Illumina HiSeq 2500 (2x100 bp) or NovaSeq (2x150 bp). Under the source paper's analysis protocol: Demultiplexing of reads and collapsing into UMI consensus sequences were performed with MIGEC, and V(D)J alignment was carried out with MiXCR. Clonotypes responding to the vaccine were identified with edgeR on replicate PBMC samples, with the criteria of FDR below 0.01 and a log2 fold change above 5 up to day 15. CD4 or CD8 identity was assigned to each bulk clonotype according to whether the clonotype was present at higher abundance in the sequenced CD4 repertoire or the sequenced CD8 repertoire. TCRdb handled the public reads itself, with Q25 trimming in fastp and clone calling in MiXCR, and kept productive beta chains. Here each entry gathers all rows of one CDR3 protein and keeps the most common genes and DNA. The V and J calls follow TCRdb's processing rather than the paper's. The sample table shows some 110,000 distinct CDR3 sequences, and around 7.7% are seen once. Just under 2.5% of the sample lies in the top ten.

The sample's treatment or condition label, in plain terms: live attenuated yellow fever vaccine strain. PBMCs were isolated from peripheral blood using a standard Ficoll-Paque protocol. Dynabeads CD4 and CD8 positive selection kits were used to isolate the CD4 and CD8 T-cell fractions. TriZol was used to extract RNA from bulk PBMCs, CD4 and CD8 fractions, and dextramer-positive and dextramer-negative fractions. The receptor was derived from a man younger than 35 who received the YFV17D yellow fever vaccine. The rearrangement combines TRBV20-1 with TRBJ1-1, with TRBD1 perhaps the D gene, on 6 matching bases. This specimen consisted of CD4+ T cells sorted from PBMCs, obtained 10 days after the first yellow fever vaccination. The CDR3 protein sequence reads: CSASRGGPVPTEAFF. The nucleotide sequence reads TGCAGTGCTAGTAGGGGGGGACCAGTGCCCACTGAAGCTTTCTTT.